A selection of T cell receptor beta chains follows, all from one sample in a study of tumour-infiltrating T cells in Burkitt lymphoma. Generated by immunoSEQ multiplex PCR, the TCRdb table keeps only in-frame clones and is missing some. Of about 1,400 clones in the sample, 93% were seen once. The sample comprised tumor tissue. These receptor sequences come from a human donor with diffuse large B-cell lymphoma. Each CDR3 is given with its conserved first and last residue. D genes are given only for firm matches.

TRBV7-9 NA CASSLVNTEAFF
TRBV5-4 NA CASSLAENEQFF
TRBV28 NA CASSLIVGAANEKLFF
TRBV14 TRBD1 CASSHISGQATEPEAFF
TRBV7-9 TRBD1 CASSGGPTGGYEQYF
TRBV25-1 NA CASSPTGITEAFF
TRBV6-1 TRBD1 CASGRTGSNQPQHF
TRBV10-2 NA CASSAGYYNSPLHF
TRBV7-2 NA CASSPGVIDTQYF
TRBV5-4 NA CASSRGGNEQYF
TRBV7-2 NA CASSPTAGSTYEQYF
TRBV9 NA CASSVGLTGGGNTEAFF
TRBV2 NA CASSEIGGTEAFF
TRBV13 TRBD2 CASSSGTSGDGEQFF
TRBV7-9 NA CASSLAEGAYNSPLHF
TRBV4-1 TRBD2 CASSQDGLVGGETQYF
TRBV6-1 NA CASSEIQGTEAFF
TRBV23-1 NA CASSQSRVGSLNTEAFF
TRBV7-2 NA CASSPDTGELFF
TRBV4-3 TRBD1 CASSQDGTANTEAFF
TRBV7-2 NA CASSLGRLLAQFF
TRBV19 TRBD1 CASSIISGGYDEQYF
TRBV9 NA CASSVGSDQSPTAFF
TRBV5-6 NA CASSFSGEGSYGYTF
TRBV11-2 NA CASSIQGNTEAFF
TRBV4-1 TRBD1 CASSPDIDRANEQYF
TRBV28 NA CASSPPALGGETFF
TRBV27 NA CASSLQGDQPQHF
TRBV4-3 NA CASSQDPGPSNQPQHF
TRBV12-5 NA CASGLVPPVTGVYGYTF
TRBV9 NA CASSVAGDTQYF
TRBV10-3 NA CAISESGGLKNTEAFF
TRBV28 NA CASSFGGSYNEQFF
TRBV6-1 NA CASSEVDSASDTQYF
TRBV18 NA CASSPPGGTADTQYF
TRBV29-1 TRBD1 CSVEGGTGVFALYGYTF
TRBV18 NA CASSPGTGTEAFF
TRBV7-8 NA CASSLGVRYEQYF
TRBV4-3 NA CASSQGRGPDSPLHF
TRBV5-6 TRBD1 CASSPDRAYEQYF
TRBV4-1 NA CASSHRGGERGNQPQHF
TRBV27 NA CASSFGQASQYF
TRBV19 NA CASSTTENSNQPQHF